This TCR beta chain was documented in a study of cytomegalovirus exposure and HLA in healthy donors (dated by TCRdb to about 2017). For context, the study as a whole: In an earlier analysis of 587 of the donors, 276 Gb of sequence data and 100 million or so unique TCR beta sequences from 180 million or so T cells were reported. Among 398 genotyped donors of the cohort, an average of around 240,000 unique TCR beta nucleotide sequences were sequenced per donor, roughly 18% of them non-productive. Every repertoire in the discovery cohort had been generated on one and the same sequencing platform. The study was designed to test whether signatures of past pathogen exposure could be identified by cataloging public T cell receptors. Besides the first cohort of under 700 subjects, a separate validation cohort made up of 95 to 150 different subjects was used. Donor age, sex, ethnicity and CMV serostatus were collected together with the repertoire data. Typing coverage varied by locus: about 620-630 donors for A, B, C, DRB1 and DQB1; approximately 500 for DQA1; nearly 610 for DPA1; under 490 for DPB1. The study profiled the T cell repertoires of under 850 subjects by immunosequencing and related them to cytomegalovirus serostatus. An early release that covered about 640 HLA-typed donors contained around 300 gigabases of sequencing data and 70 million to 100 million unique TCR sequences. To study patterns of TCR occurrence, a later analysis re-analyzed previously published TCR beta repertoires from 500 to 850 donors and added high-resolution HLA genotyping. Roughly 5 DR-DQ haplotypes were handled as single units for association and clustering because linkage in the cohort was strong. The study combined high-throughput TCR immunosequencing, statistical association of individual TCRs with disease status, and machine learning to predict cytomegalovirus infection status. Of the 300 to 500 genotyped donors, 75% to 85% were placed in the genetic ancestry cluster associated with self-reported Caucasian donors. Both class I and class II loci were covered by HLA typing, at four-digit resolution. The later analysis used no new phenotypic data to find candidate immune exposures, relying instead on TCR beta sequences and their occurrence across donors. In an earlier analysis of around 540 of the donors, high-throughput TCR beta sequencing was used to judge whether each TCR beta V gene segment behaved as functional or pseudogenic. A later genetic analysis took genome-wide SNP genotypes for about 65% of the 666 donors and used that subset as a discovery cohort. Beyond this particular receptor, the publication reports: The classifier was reported to diagnose cytomegalovirus status with high specificity and sensitivity in both the original and validation cohorts. Because some donors lacked HLA typing at each locus, the association tests relied only on the typed subset. Assigning TCR associations to individual alleles was difficult when HLA alleles, especially DR and DQ, strongly co-occurred. Correlated functional status among segregating V segments might be attributable to linkage disequilibrium, but an unknown experimental factor could not be ruled out. While some public TCRs were present in many individuals, most TCR sequences turned up only very rarely across donors. In a later analysis, the rate of TCR association differed among HLA loci, with DRB1 alleles having the most associated TCRs and HLA-C alleles having the fewest. In a later genetic analysis, a missense DCLRE1C variant was associated with V-gene and J-gene trimming of TCR beta chains, and the association was replicated in an independent cohort. According to the authors, the approach could potentially be generalized to other disease states and immunological phenotypes. A further reported finding was that TCR beta sequences accurately predicted the HLA-A and HLA-B alleles for most subjects in the first cohort. Three of the identified cytomegalovirus-associated TCR beta chains were confirmed in vitro to be specific for cytomegalovirus antigens. An earlier analysis of approximately 500 of the donors showed that most TCR beta V segments appeared in productive rearrangements either about 90% or about 30% of the time, which broadly matched IMGT annotations. The sequencing pipeline was judged likely to have produced a cluster of highly shared sequence variants as a technical artifact. CMV serostatus was the only immune exposure information available for the cohort. In a later genetic analysis, fewer N-insertions in productive TCRs were reported among donors in an Asian-associated ancestry cluster than the roughly 640-donor mean. A later analysis found that HLA-associated TCR beta chains were more clonally expanded and had lower generation probabilities than equally common non-associated chains. The cohort was sequenced for TCR beta chains only, and without alpha or paired-chain data the features that could be detected were limited. Most CMV-associated TCR beta chains appeared to be HLA-restricted in a later analysis, and the HLA associations seemed to be driven largely by CMV exposure. Specific HLA alleles were associated with 16,951 TCR beta sequences at a false discovery rate of 0.05 in a later analysis. Because the 87-base-pair reads could not distinguish some IMGT-functional V segments, including TRBV6-2 and TRBV6-3, those segments were excluded. The study gave a list of under 200 TCR beta chains associated with cytomegalovirus. A later analysis reported that several top co-occurrence clusters appeared linked to parvovirus B19, influenza, CMV and Epstein-Barr virus. Sequencing depth was assumed to be roughly uniform across donors in the presence/absence analyses, though that assumption may not hold. Because counts were too low, 15 or so rarely observed V segments, including chromosome 9 orphons, were excluded from the earlier analysis of several hundred of the donors.

Turning to this clone: The antigen it binds to is not known. Base qualities are not recorded, but no much larger clone differs from it by a single base.

The CDR3 measures 15 amino acids from cysteine to phenylalanine. The sequence is cut down to CDR3 DNA, 45 bases in frame from base 1. The germline V gene provides CDR1 LGHNA and CDR2 YNFKEQ. The V and J ends are trimmed by 0 bases and 9 bases, leaving 12 bases between them. The cohort was made up of 666 healthy bone marrow donors. At the time of sampling, all cohort members were nominally healthy, though unrecorded immune exposures were likely present. The donor was CMV seronegative and belonged to the group of over 300 seronegative cohort members. A peripheral blood sample was provided by each donor, and peripheral blood mononuclear cells were used for TCR beta sequencing. Genomic DNA extraction from the blood cell samples was performed with the Qiagen DNeasy Blood Extraction Kit. The library relied on the immunoSEQ multiplex PCR assay. For the multiplex PCR, a mixture combining 60 forward primers for TCR Vbeta segments and 13 reverse primers for TCR Jbeta segments was used. A multiplex PCR assay on genomic DNA amplified the CDR3 region of rearranged TCR beta genes. On the Illumina HiSeq System, the amplified TCR beta libraries were sequenced as 87-base-pair reads. Processing in the source paper ran as follows. A later analysis tallied about 77 million unique TCR beta chains across the 700 or so repertoires, and roughly 11 million of those chains were shared by two or more donors. A nearest-neighbor algorithm error-corrected the raw reads and collapsed the reads into unique sequences, merging closely related sequences to remove PCR and sequencing errors. CDR3 sequences were aligned to IMGT reference sequences to assign V, D and J gene segments. Each retained sequence needed at least a six-nucleotide match to both a V gene segment and a J gene segment. A rearrangement counted as productive if the CDR3 had no stop codons and remained in frame with V and J, and every other rearrangement counted as non-productive. Following IMGT convention, CDR3 was defined as the stretch from the second conserved V-encoded cysteine to the conserved J-encoded phenylalanine. In an earlier analysis of around 600 of the donors, sequences lacking an unambiguous match to a single V gene segment were excluded. An earlier analysis of several hundred of the donors called V segments functional above 56.7% productive rearrangements and segregating when the between-donor standard deviation exceeded 5%. To diagnose cytomegalovirus status from the catalog of TCR beta chain sequences, a statistical classification framework was built. A later analysis assigned V and J genes by comparing TCR nucleotide sequences with IMGT/GENE-DB human TR gene sequences. In a later analysis, CDR3 sequences and most-parsimonious VDJ recombination scenarios were assigned using the TCRdist pipeline. In a later analysis, each TCR beta chain was defined by its CDR3 amino acid sequence together with its V-gene family, and reads lacking a unique V-gene family were excluded. To address suspected cross-contamination and a sequencing artifact, a later analysis removed some 620 highly shared, low-generation-probability nucleotide sequences. In a later analysis, a clonal expansion index was calculated for each public chain from normalized within-repertoire ranks of inferred template counts. Generation probabilities in a later analysis came from a VDJ recombination model fitted to out-of-frame rearrangements, and those results were checked against IGoR. In a later analysis, TCR-TCR, TCR-HLA and TCR-CMV co-occurrence was scored with hypergeometric tests, and a repertoire-size bias correction was applied to TCR pairs. A later analysis estimated false discovery rates by permuting HLA or CMV assignments 20 times. In a later analysis, co-occurring TCRs were grouped with DBSCAN, and TCRdist sequence similarity was added when clustering was performed within HLA-allele-positive subsets. Repertoires with fewer than 30,000 or more than 120,000 public chains, plus five repertoires with anomalous nucleotide sharing, were excluded from co-occurrence clustering. TCRdb carries this immuneACCESS record with in-frame sequences only. Its versions omit some clonotypes, under half of them owing to an unresolved V gene in the studies checked, with the rest unexplained. The V and J calls and clone size are taken from that table; D and trimming were inferred from the DNA. In all, the sample holds about 69,000 clones, and 68% of those were seen once. Of the sample, about 10% is held by the ten largest clones.

The chain links TRBV4-2 with TRBJ1-6, with TRBD1 tentatively as D gene (6 bases match). The TCR was taken from a woman under 40 in good health and CMV-seronegative. Sequenced input: PBMCs. The CDR3 has the sequence CASSQESGAASPLHF. The bases are TGTGCCAGCAGCCAAGAATCAGGGGCGGCTTCACCCCTCCACTTT.